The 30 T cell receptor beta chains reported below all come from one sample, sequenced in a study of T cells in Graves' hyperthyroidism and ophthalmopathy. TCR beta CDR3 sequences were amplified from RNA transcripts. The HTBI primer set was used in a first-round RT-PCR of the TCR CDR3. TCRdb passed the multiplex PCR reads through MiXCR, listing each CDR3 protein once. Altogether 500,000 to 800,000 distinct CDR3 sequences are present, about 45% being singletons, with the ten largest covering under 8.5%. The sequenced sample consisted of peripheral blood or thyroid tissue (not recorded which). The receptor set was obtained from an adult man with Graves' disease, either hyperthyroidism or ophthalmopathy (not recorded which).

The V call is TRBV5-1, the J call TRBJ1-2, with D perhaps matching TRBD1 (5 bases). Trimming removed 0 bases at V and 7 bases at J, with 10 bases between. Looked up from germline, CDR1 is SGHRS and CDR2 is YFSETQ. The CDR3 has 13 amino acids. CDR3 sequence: CASSLEGRSGYTF. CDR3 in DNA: TGCGCCAGCAGCTTGGAGGGGAGAAGTGGCTACACCTTC.

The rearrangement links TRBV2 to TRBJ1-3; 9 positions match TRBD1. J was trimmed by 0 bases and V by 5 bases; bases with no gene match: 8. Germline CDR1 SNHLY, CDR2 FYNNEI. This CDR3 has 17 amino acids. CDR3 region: CASSPGQGETSGNTIYF. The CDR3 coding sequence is TGTGCCAGCAGTCCGGGACAGGGAGAGACCTCTGGAAACACCATATATTTT. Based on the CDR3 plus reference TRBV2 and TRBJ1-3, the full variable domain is EPEVTQTPSHQVTQMGQEVILRCVPISNHLYFYWYRQILGQKVEFLVSFYNNEISEKSEIFDDQFSVERPDGSNFTLKIRSTKLEDSAMYFCASSPGQGETSGNTIYFGEGSWLTVV.

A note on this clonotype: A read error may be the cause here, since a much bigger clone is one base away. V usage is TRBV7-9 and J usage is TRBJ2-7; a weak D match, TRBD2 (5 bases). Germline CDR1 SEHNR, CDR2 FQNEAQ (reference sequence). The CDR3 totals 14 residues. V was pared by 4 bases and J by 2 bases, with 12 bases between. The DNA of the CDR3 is TGTGCCAGCAGCTCAGCTGTGGAGGCCTACGAGCAGTACTTC. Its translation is CASSSAVEAYEQYF.

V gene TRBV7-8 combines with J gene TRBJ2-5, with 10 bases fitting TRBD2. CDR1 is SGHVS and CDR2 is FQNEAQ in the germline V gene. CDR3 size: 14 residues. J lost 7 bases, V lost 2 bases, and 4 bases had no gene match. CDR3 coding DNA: TGTGCCAGCAGCTTAAGCGGGGGGGGAGGGACCCAGTACTTC. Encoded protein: CASSLSGGGGTQYF. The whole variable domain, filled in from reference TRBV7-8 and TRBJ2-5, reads GAGVSQSPRYKVAKRGQDVALRCDPISGHVSLFWYQQALGQGPEFLTYFQNEAQLDKSGLPSDRFFAERPEGSVSTLKIQRTQQEDSAVYLCASSLSGGGGTQYFGPGTRLLVL.

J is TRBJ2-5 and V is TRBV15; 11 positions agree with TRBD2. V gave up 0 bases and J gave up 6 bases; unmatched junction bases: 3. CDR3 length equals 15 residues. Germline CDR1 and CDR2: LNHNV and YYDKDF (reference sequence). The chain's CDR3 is CATSRDTSGSKTQYF. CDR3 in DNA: TGTGCCACCAGCAGAGATACTAGCGGGAGCAAGACCCAGTACTTC.

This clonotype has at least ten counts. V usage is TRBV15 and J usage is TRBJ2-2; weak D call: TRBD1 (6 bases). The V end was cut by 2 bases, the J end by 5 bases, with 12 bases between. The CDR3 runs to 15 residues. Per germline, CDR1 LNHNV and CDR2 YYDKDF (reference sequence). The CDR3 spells CATSRLNTGTGELFF. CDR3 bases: TGTGCCACCAGCAGACTAAACACAGGGACCGGGGAGCTGTTTTTT.

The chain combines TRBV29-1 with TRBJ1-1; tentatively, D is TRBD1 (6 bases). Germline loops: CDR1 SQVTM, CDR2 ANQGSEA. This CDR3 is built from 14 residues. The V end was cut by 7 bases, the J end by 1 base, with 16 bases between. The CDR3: CSAWAGAGNTEAFF. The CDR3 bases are TGCAGCGCCTGGGCGGGGGCGGGGAACACTGAAGCTTTCTTT.

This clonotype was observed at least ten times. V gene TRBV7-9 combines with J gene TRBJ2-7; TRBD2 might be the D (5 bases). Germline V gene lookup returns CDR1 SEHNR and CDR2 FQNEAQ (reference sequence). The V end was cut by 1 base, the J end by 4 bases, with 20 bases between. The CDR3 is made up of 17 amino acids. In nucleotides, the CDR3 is TGTGCCAGCAGCTTAGGAGGTGGTTCGGGGATTCCGTACGAGCAGTACTTC. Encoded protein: CASSLGGGSGIPYEQYF. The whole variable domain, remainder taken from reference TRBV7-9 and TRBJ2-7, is DTGVSQNPRHKITKRGQNVTFRCDPISEHNRLYWYRQTLGQGPEFLTYFQNEAQLEKSRLLSDRFSAERPKGSFSTLEIQRTEQGDSAMYLCASSLGGGSGIPYEQYFGPGTRLTVT.

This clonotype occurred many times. The CDR3 region is CATSDSRALEDYGYTF. The CDR3 nucleotides are TGTGCCACCAGTGACTCCAGGGCCCTGGAAGACTATGGCTACACCTTC. The V and J genes are TRBV24-1 and TRBJ1-2; D is possibly TRBD1 (5 bases). Per the germline V gene, CDR1 is KGHDR and CDR2 is SFDVKD. Trimming took 4 bases from V and 3 from J, leaving 17 bases between them. The CDR3 runs to 16 residues.

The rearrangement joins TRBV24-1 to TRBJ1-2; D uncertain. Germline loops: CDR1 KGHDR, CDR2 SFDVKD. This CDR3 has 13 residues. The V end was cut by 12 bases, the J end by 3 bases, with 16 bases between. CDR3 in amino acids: CARSPDTYYGYTF. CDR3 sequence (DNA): TGTGCCCGCAGTCCCGACACCTACTATGGCTACACCTTC.

The CDR3 bases are TGCAGTGCTACCCAGGGACAGGGAATGAACACTGAAGCTTTCTTT. It yields the protein CSATQGQGMNTEAFF. The gene calls are TRBV20-1 and TRBJ1-1; 9 bases agree with TRBD1. The length of the CDR3 is 15 residues. The trim removed 4 bases at V and 0 bases at J, leaving 6 bases unmatched. Per germline, CDR1 DFQATT and CDR2 SNEGSKA (reference sequence).

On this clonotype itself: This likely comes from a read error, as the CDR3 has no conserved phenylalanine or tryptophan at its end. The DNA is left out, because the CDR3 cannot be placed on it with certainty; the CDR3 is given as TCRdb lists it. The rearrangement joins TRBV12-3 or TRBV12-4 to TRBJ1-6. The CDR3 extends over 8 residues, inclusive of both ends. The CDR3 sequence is CASSPMTS.

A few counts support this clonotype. The CDR3 sequence is CASRGPYSNQPQHF. The CDR3 nucleotides read TGTGCCAGCAGGGGGCCGTATAGCAATCAGCCCCAGCATTTT. This chain joins TRBV12-3 or TRBV12-4 and TRBJ1-5; weak D call: TRBD1 (5 bases). The CDR3 spans 14 residues. Trimming cost V 6 bases and J 0 bases, with 9 bases left between them.

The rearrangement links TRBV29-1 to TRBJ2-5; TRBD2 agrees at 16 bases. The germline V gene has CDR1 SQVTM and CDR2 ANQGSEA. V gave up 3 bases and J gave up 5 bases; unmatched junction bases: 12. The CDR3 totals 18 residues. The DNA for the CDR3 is TGCAGCGTTGATACGGGGACTAGCGGGGGGGCCTATTTGGAGACCCAGTACTTC. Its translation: CSVDTGTSGGAYLETQYF.

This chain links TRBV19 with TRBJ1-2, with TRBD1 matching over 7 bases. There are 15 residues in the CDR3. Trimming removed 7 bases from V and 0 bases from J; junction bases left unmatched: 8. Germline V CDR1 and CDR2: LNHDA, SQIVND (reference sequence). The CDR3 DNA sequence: TGTGCCAGTACCCCAGGACAGGCGCCTAACTATGGCTACACCTTC. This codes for CASTPGQAPNYGYTF. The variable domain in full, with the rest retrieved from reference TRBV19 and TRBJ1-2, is DGGITQSPKYLFRKEGQNVTLSCEQNLNHDAMYWYRQDPGQGLRLIYYSQIVNDFQKGDIAEGYSVSREKKESFPLTVTSAQKNPTAFYLCASTPGQAPNYGYTFGSGTRLTVV.

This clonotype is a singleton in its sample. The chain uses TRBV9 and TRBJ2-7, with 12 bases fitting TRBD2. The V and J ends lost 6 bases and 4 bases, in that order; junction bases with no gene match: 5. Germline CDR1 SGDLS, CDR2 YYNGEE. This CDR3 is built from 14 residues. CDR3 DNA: TGTGCCAGCACCGCCGGACTAGCGGGATACGAGCAGTACTTC. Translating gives CASTAGLAGYEQYF.

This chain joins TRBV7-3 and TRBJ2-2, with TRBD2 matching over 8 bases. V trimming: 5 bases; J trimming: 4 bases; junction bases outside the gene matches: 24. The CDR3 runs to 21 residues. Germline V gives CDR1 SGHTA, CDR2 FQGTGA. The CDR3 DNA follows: TGTGCCAGCAGCCAAGATTTCAGCGGGACTAGTGGCCGGAGGGGCACCGGGGAGCTGTTTTTT. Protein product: CASSQDFSGTSGRRGTGELFF. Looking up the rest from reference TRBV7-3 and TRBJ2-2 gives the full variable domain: GAGVSQTPSNKVTEKGKYVELRCDPISGHTALYWYRQSLGQGPEFLIYFQGTGAADDSGLPNDRFFAVRPEGSVSTLKIQRTERGDSAVYLCASSQDFSGTSGRRGTGELFFGEGSRLTVL.

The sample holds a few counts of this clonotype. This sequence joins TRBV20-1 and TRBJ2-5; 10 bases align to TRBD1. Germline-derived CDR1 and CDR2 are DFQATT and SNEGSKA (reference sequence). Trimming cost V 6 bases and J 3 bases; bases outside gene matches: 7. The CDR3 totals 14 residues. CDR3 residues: CSAVRDRGKETQYF. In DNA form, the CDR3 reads TGCAGTGCCGTACGGGACAGGGGAAAAGAGACCCAGTACTTC.

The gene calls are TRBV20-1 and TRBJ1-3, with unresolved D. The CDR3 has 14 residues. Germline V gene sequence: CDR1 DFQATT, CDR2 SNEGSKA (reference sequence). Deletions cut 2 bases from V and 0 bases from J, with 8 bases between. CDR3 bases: TGCAGTGCTAGACCCGGGAGCTCTGGAAACACCATATATTTT. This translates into CSARPGSSGNTIYF.

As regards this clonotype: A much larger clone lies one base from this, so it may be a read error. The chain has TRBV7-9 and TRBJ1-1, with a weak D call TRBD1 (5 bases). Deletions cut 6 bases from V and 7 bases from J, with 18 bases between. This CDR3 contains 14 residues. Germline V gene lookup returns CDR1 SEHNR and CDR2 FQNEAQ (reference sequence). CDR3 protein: CASRVGGLKGEAFF. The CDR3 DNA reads TGTGCCAGCAGAGTGGGGGGTTTGAAGGGTGAAGCTTTCTTT.

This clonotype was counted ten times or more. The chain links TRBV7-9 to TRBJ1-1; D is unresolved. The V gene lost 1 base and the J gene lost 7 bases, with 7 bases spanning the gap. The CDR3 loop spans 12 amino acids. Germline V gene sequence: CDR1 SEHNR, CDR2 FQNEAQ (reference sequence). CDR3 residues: CASSLVVSEAFF. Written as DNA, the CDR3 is TGTGCCAGCAGCTTAGTTGTCAGTGAAGCTTTCTTT.

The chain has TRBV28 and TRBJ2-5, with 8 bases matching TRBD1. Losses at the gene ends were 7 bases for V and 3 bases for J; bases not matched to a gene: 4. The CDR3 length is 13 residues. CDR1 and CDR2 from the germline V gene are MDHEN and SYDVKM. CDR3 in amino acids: CASTLTGEETQYF. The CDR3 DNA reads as TGTGCCAGCACATTGACAGGGGAAGAGACCCAGTACTTC.

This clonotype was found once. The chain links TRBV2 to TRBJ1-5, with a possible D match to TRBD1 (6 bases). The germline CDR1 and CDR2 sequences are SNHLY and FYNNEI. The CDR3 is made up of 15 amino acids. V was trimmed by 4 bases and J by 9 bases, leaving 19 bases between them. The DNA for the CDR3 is TGTGCCAGCAGTGCACAGGGCGGCCGGGGACGGCCCCAGCATTTT. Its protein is CASSAQGGRGRPQHF.

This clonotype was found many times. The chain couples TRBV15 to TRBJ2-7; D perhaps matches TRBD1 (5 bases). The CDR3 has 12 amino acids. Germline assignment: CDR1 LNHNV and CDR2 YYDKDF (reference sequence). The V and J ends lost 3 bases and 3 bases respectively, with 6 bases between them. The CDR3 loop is CATSSTGYEQYF. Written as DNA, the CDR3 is TGTGCCACCAGCAGTACAGGCTACGAGCAGTACTTC.

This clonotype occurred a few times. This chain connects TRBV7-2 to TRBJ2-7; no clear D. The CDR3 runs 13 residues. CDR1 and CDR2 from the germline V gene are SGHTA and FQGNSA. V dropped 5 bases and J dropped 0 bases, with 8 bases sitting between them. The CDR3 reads CASSKPPSYEQYF. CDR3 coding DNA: TGTGCCAGCAGCAAACCACCCTCCTACGAGCAGTACTTC.

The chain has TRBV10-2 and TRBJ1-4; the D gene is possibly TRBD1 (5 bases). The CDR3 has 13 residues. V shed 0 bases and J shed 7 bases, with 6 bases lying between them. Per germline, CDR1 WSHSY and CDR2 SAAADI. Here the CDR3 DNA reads TGCGCCAGCAGTGAGTCCGGGACTGAAAAACTGTTTTTT. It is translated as CASSESGTEKLFF.

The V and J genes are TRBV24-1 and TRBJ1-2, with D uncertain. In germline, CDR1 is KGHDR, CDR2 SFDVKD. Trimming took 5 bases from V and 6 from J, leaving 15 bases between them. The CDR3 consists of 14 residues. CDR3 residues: CATSVEALGHGYTF. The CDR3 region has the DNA TGTGCCACCAGTGTCGAGGCGCTCGGCCATGGCTACACCTTC.

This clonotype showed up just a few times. The CDR3, as DNA: TGCGCCAGCAGCTTGGGGGCAGGGATTCTCGACTACGAGCAGTACTTC. Its translation is CASSLGAGILDYEQYF. The chain joins TRBV5-1 to TRBJ2-7, with D maybe TRBD1 (5 bases). CDR1 and CDR2 from the germline V gene are SGHRS and YFSETQ. This CDR3 spans 16 amino acids. V lost 0 bases and J 3 bases, leaving 16 bases between the germline ends.

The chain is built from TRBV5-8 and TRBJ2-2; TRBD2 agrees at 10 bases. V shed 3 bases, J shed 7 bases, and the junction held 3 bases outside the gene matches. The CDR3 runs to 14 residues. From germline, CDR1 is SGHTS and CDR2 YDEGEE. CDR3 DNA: TGTGCCAGCAGCTCAGCGGGAGGGGTCGGGGAGCTGTTTTTT. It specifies CASSSAGGVGELFF.

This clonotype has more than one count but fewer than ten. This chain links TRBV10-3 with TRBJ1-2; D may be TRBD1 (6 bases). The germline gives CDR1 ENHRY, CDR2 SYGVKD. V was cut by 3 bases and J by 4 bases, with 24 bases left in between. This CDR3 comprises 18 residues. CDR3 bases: TGTGCCATCAGTGACCCTGGACAGACTTCCCTTCGAGTCTATGGCTACACCTTC. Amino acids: CAISDPGQTSLRVYGYTF.